The sequence of this T cell receptor beta chain was determined in a study of radiotherapy plus CTLA-4 blockade in lung cancer. General study points: Tumor-origin TCR clones grew in blood after radiotherapy plus ipilimumab.

V lost 4 bases and J lost 9, with 16 bases in between. Germline-derived CDR1 and CDR2 are LNHDA and SQIVND (reference sequence). CDR3 length equals 14 residues. Assay used: immunoSEQ multiplex PCR; TCRdb lists only in-frame clones, some missing. The table has 55,000 to 85,000 clones, 60% to 80% seen once; the top ten hold 16%. As concerns this clone: Antigen unknown.

The sample in question was peripheral blood, obtained from a patient treated with radiotherapy plus ipilimumab. This clonotype was sampled from a human donor with non-small cell lung cancer whose response to radiotherapy plus ipilimumab could not be evaluated. Some clones in this sample may be carry-over from other donors' samples. This chain uses TRBV19 with TRBJ1-5; tentative D call: TRBD1 (5 bases). CDR3 DNA: TGTGCCAGTAGTAGCGCCAGGGATGGTTTGCCCCAGCATTTT. Its translation is CASSSARDGLPQHF.